The rows below give T cell receptor beta chains drawn from one sample of a study of long-term antiretroviral therapy in people with HIV. The repertoire was sequenced with immunoSEQ multiplex PCR; TCRdb's copy has only in-frame clones and lacks some. The data hold some 40,000 clones, with 80% to 85% observed a single time. Sequenced here: unsorted PBMCs, sampled 1.5 years after starting antiretroviral therapy. These TCRs come from a man aged 18 to 35 with HIV. The CDR3 runs from the conserved cysteine through the conserved F or W. A D gene is named only where the DNA matches it firmly. Some rows mark clone size as missing; the rest say once, few, many or name a class of expanded clone.

J | V | D | size | CDR3 | DNA
TRBJ2-5 | TRBV11-2 | TRBD2 | few | CASSLWTSGSETQYF | TGTGCCAGCAGCCTCTGGACTAGCGGGAGCGAGACCCAGTACTTC
TRBJ2-7 | TRBV28 | - | - | CASSLDSYEQYF | TGTGCCAGCAGTTTGGACAGCTACGAGCAGTACTTC
TRBJ1-1 | TRBV25-1 | - | - | CASSVRTGTTEAFF | TGTGCCAGCAGTGTTAGAACCGGGACAACTGAAGCTTTCTTT
TRBJ2-1 | TRBV19 | TRBD2 | - | CASMTSAGAYNEQFF | TGTGCCAGTATGACCAGTGCGGGAGCCTACAATGAGCAGTTCTTC
TRBJ2-3 | TRBV7-9 | TRBD2 | - | CASSRTPTSGRIGTDTQYF | TGTGCCAGCAGCCGAACCCCTACTAGCGGGAGGATCGGGACAGATACGCAGTATTTT
TRBJ2-2 | TRBV1 | - | - | CTSSQGSSTGELFF | TGCACCAGCAGCCAAGGGAGTAGCACCGGGGAGCTGTTTTTT
TRBJ2-1 | TRBV9 | - | - | CASSVAIGSEQFF | TGTGCCAGCAGCGTAGCGATCGGTTCTGAGCAGTTCTTC
TRBJ2-1 | TRBV10-3 | - | - | CAISVSSYNEQFF | TGTGCCATCAGTGTTAGCAGTTACAATGAGCAGTTCTTC
TRBJ2-7 | TRBV27 | - | - | CASSHGTGTYEQYF | TGTGCCAGCAGTCACGGGACGGGTACATACGAGCAGTACTTC
TRBJ1-5 | TRBV18 | - | - | CASSLSPTDSNQPQHF | TGTGCCAGCTCGCTGAGTCCAACGGACAGTAATCAGCCCCAGCATTTT
TRBJ2-2 | TRBV14 | TRBD1 | - | CASSQDGTGGAGGELFF | TGTGCCAGCAGCCAAGATGGAACAGGGGGCGCGGGCGGGGAGCTGTTTTTT
TRBJ1-1 | TRBV18 | - | - | CASSLAQNTEAFF | TGTGCCAGCTCACTTGCACAGAACACTGAAGCTTTCTTT
TRBJ2-3 | TRBV4-1 | TRBD2 | once | CASSILAGGPDTQYF | TGCGCCAGCAGTATCCTAGCGGGAGGGCCGGATACGCAGTATTTT
TRBJ1-4 | TRBV30 | - | - | CAWSAGTPNEKLFF | TGTGCCTGGAGTGCCGGGACACCAAATGAAAAACTGTTTTTT
TRBJ2-3 | TRBV5-4 | - | - | CASSMGGAVSTDTQYF | TGTGCCAGCAGCATGGGGGGGGCTGTTAGCACAGATACGCAGTATTTT
TRBJ1-2 | TRBV28 | - | - | CASSAHYGYTF | TGTGCCAGCAGTGCTCACTATGGCTACACCTTC
TRBJ2-3 | TRBV11-2 | - | - | CASSLGGGRGKDTQYF | TGTGCCAGCAGCTTAGGAGGGGGTCGGGGGAAAGATACGCAGTATTTT
TRBJ2-7 | TRBV6-5 | - | few | CASSTADASSYEQYF | TGTGCCAGCAGTACCGCTGACGCGAGCTCCTACGAGCAGTACTTC
TRBJ1-5 | TRBV6-6 | - | - | CASSRQGLGNQPQHF | TGTGCCAGCAGCCGTCAGGGGTTGGGGAATCAGCCCCAGCATTTT
TRBJ2-1 | TRBV5-4 | TRBD2 | - | CASSSSGGYNEQFF | TGTGCCAGCAGCTCTAGCGGGGGATACAATGAGCAGTTCTTC
TRBJ2-7 | TRBV6-5 | TRBD1 | - | CASSLTGGLYEQYF | TGTGCCAGCAGTTTGACAGGGGGATTATACGAGCAGTACTTC
TRBJ1-2 | TRBV25-1 | - | - | CASSESARSHGYTF | TGTGCCAGCAGTGAATCGGCGAGGAGTCATGGCTACACCTTC
TRBJ2-1 | TRBV19 | TRBD1 | - | CASSGRDRGILEQFF | TGTGCCAGTAGTGGGCGGGACAGGGGTATCTTGGAGCAGTTCTTC
TRBJ1-3 | TRBV27 | - | - | CASSSVTGASGNTIYF | TGTGCCAGCAGTTCTGTGACAGGTGCCTCTGGAAACACCATATATTTT
TRBJ2-3 | TRBV14 | - | - | CASRGSSGDTQYF | TGTGCCAGCCGCGGTAGTTCCGGAGATACGCAGTATTTT
TRBJ2-1 | TRBV19 | - | - | CASSPPPTGVSNEQFF | TGTGCCAGTAGTCCCCCCCCCACGGGAGTAAGCAATGAGCAGTTCTTC
TRBJ2-7 | TRBV5-3 | TRBD1 | - | CARSTGQGGYEQYF | TGTGCCAGAAGCACTGGACAGGGGGGCTACGAGCAGTACTTC
TRBJ2-7 | TRBV7-6 | - | - | CASSLVTGNEQYF | TGTGCCAGCAGCTTAGTCACCGGGAACGAGCAGTACTTC
TRBJ2-3 | TRBV9 | - | - | CASSATQGFTDTQYF | TGTGCCAGCAGCGCCACACAGGGCTTCACAGATACGCAGTATTTT
TRBJ2-2 | TRBV11-3 | - | - | CASSSVLSGELFF | TGTGCCAGCAGCTCCGTCTTGTCCGGGGAGCTGTTTTTT
TRBJ2-7 | TRBV5-1 | - | - | CASSSRGPSSYEQYF | TGCGCCAGCAGTTCGCGGGGGCCGAGCTCCTACGAGCAGTACTTC
TRBJ2-2 | TRBV7-2 | - | - | CASSFFGSGELFF | TGTGCCAGCAGCTTTTTTGGTTCCGGGGAGCTGTTTTTT
TRBJ1-3 | TRBV6-5 | - | - | CASSQTGTGNTIYF | TGTGCCAGCAGCCAAACAGGGACTGGAAACACCATATATTTT
TRBJ1-2 | TRBV29-1 | TRBD1 | - | CSVVGQANYGYTF | TGCAGCGTCGTCGGACAGGCTAACTATGGCTACACCTTC
TRBJ1-5 | TRBV28 | - | once | CASSLNQPQHF | TGTGCCAGCAGTTTAAATCAGCCCCAGCATTTT
TRBJ2-7 | TRBV7-9 | - | once | CASSLSLEDEQYF | TGTGCCAGCAGCTTATCACTAGAGGACGAGCAGTACTTC
TRBJ2-1 | TRBV11-3 | - | - | CASSLGDRSYNEQFF | TGTGCCAGCAGCCTAGGGGACCGCTCCTACAATGAGCAGTTCTTC
TRBJ1-2 | TRBV11-2 | - | - | CASSSDDYGYTF | TGTGCCAGCAGCTCCGACGATTATGGCTACACCTTC
TRBJ2-2 | TRBV27 | TRBD2 | few | CASTGRETGELFF | TGTGCCAGCACGGGGCGGGAGACCGGGGAGCTGTTTTTT
TRBJ2-2 | TRBV7-2 | TRBD2 | - | CANLGGTGELFF | TGTGCCAACCTGGGGGGGACCGGGGAGCTGTTTTTT
TRBJ2-2 | TRBV29-1 | - | once | CSVVFRGELFF | TGCAGCGTTGTCTTCAGGGGGGAGCTGTTTTTT
TRBJ2-1 | TRBV27 | - | - | CASSFSLVGGNEQFF | TGTGCCAGCAGTTTTTCACTAGTAGGGGGGAATGAGCAGTTCTTC
TRBJ1-1 | TRBV4-3 | - | - | CASSQEGANTEAFF | TGCGCCAGCAGCCAGGAAGGAGCCAACACTGAAGCTTTCTTT
TRBJ2-7 | TRBV6-5 | TRBD2 | once | CASSYRTSYEQYF | TGTGCCAGCAGTTACCGGACTAGCTACGAGCAGTACTTC
TRBJ2-7 | TRBV6-5 | TRBD2 | once | CASSYGAGGHYEQYF | TGTGCCAGCAGTTACGGAGCGGGAGGTCACTACGAGCAGTACTTC
TRBJ1-4 | TRBV25-1 | - | - | CASSFPQGVAEKLFF | TGTGCCAGCAGTTTCCCACAGGGAGTGGCAGAAAAACTGTTTTTT
TRBJ2-1 | TRBV2 | - | - | CASSVKVGLSEQFF | TGTGCCAGCAGTGTGAAGGTAGGGTTGAGTGAGCAGTTCTTC
TRBJ2-7 | TRBV7-9 | - | few | CASSLGTYEQYF | TGTGCCAGCAGCTTAGGGACCTACGAGCAGTACTTC
TRBJ2-2 | TRBV6-5 | - | - | CASSYTGRAGELFF | TGTGCCAGCAGTTACACAGGAAGGGCCGGGGAGCTGTTTTTT
TRBJ2-7 | TRBV19 | TRBD2 | few | CASRPEIAGTYEQYF | TGTGCCAGTAGACCGGAAATAGCGGGAACCTACGAGCAGTACTTC
TRBJ1-1 | TRBV25-1 | - | - | CASSESQDSTEAFF | TGTGCCAGCAGTGAATCGCAGGACTCGACTGAAGCTTTCTTT
TRBJ2-3 | TRBV5-5 | - | - | CASSTGTQARGTQYF | TGTGCCAGCAGCACCGGGACGCAAGCTCGGGGTACGCAGTATTTT
TRBJ1-4 | TRBV7-9 | - | few | CASQRGADEKLFF | TGTGCCAGCCAACGGGGGGCTGATGAAAAACTGTTTTTT
TRBJ2-7 | TRBV6-5 | TRBD1 | - | CASSSGQGPYEQYF | TGTGCCAGCAGTTCGGGACAGGGCCCCTACGAGCAGTACTTC
TRBJ2-1 | TRBV9 | - | - | CASSPTGVTREQFF | TGTGCCAGCAGCCCAACGGGGGTAACCAGGGAGCAGTTCTTC
TRBJ2-1 | TRBV7-9 | TRBD1 | - | CASSSSGGDSFF | TGTGCCAGCAGCTCATCAGGGGGCGACTCCTTCTTC